Shown below are 10 T cell receptor beta chains from a single sample sequenced in a study of cytomegalovirus exposure and HLA in healthy donors (dated by TCRdb to the late 2010s). Receptor amplification or capture employed the immunoSEQ multiplex PCR assay. Entries here come from immuneACCESS through TCRdb and include only in-frame sequences with V and J called. Some clones fail to appear in such tables; in the studies checked, an unresolved V gene covers under half of the shortfall, and the cause of the remainder is unknown. Recorded for this sample are 65,000 to 80,000 clones; about 94% of them occurred a single time. The leading ten clones occupy approximately 2.1% of the sample. Sequencing was carried out using PBMCs. These receptors all come from a woman between 18 and 30 years old in good health and CMV-seronegative.

The chain joins TRBV10-3 to TRBJ2-7; 8 bases are a match to TRBD2. The germline gives CDR1 ENHRY, CDR2 SYGVKD. After removal of 3 bases from V and 2 bases from J, the junction contained 9 bases not matched to a gene. The CDR3 has 16 amino acids. CDR3 bases: TGTGCCATCAGTGAACAACGGGGGGGATCGACCTACGAGCAGTACTTC. Protein product: CAISEQRGGSTYEQYF.

This rearrangement joins TRBV7-9 to TRBJ1-1; no definite D call. In germline, CDR1 is SEHNR, CDR2 FQNEAQ (reference sequence). The CDR3 is made up of 16 amino acids. Trimming removed 0 bases from V and 1 base from J, with 12 bases in between. This chain's CDR3 is CASSLAGRGENTEAFF. The DNA of the CDR3 is TGTGCCAGCAGCTTAGCCGGACGGGGAGAGAACACTGAAGCTTTCTTT.

In DNA form, the CDR3 reads TGTGCCAGCAGCTTTGACAGGACCACTGAAGCTTTCTTT. It specifies CASSFDRTTEAFF. The chain joins TRBV7-3 to TRBJ1-1; weak D call: TRBD1 (6 bases). In germline, CDR1 is SGHTA, CDR2 FQGTGA. V lost 3 bases and J 4 bases, leaving 9 bases between the germline ends. The CDR3 is made up of 13 amino acids.

This sequence joins TRBV25-1 and TRBJ2-1; 11 bases are shared with TRBD2. V dropped 3 bases and J dropped 8; count of bases not matched to a gene: 3. This CDR3 has 14 residues. The germline V gene encodes CDR1 MGHDK and CDR2 SYGVNS. CDR3 coding DNA: TGTGCCAGCAGTGAGCTAGCGGGAGGCTATGAGCAGTTCTTC. Its translation is CASSELAGGYEQFF.

This clone came up once. The genes are TRBV25-1 and TRBJ2-1; 10 positions agree with TRBD2. The CDR3 is made up of 15 amino acids. V was clipped by 6 bases and J by 8 bases; unmatched bases: 10. CDR1 and CDR2 (germline): MGHDK, SYGVNS. CDR3 bases: TGTGCCAGCAGCCGAACTAGCGGGGTTACGGATGAGCAGTTCTTC. Translated: CASSRTSGVTDEQFF. Drawing the rest from reference TRBV25-1 and TRBJ2-1, the complete variable domain is EADIYQTPRYLVIGTGKKITLECSQTMGHDKMYWYQQDPGMELHLIHYSYGVNSTEKGDLSSESTVSRIRTEHFPLTLESARPSHTSQYLCASSRTSGVTDEQFFGPGTRLTVL.

The CDR3 sequence: CATSRPRLAGGVTDTQYF. In DNA form, the CDR3 reads TGTGCCACCAGCAGACCTCGACTAGCGGGAGGGGTCACAGATACGCAGTATTTT. This sequence joins TRBV15 and TRBJ2-3; 14 bases align to TRBD2. The CDR3 spans 18 residues. Germline lookup yields CDR1 LNHNV and CDR2 YYDKDF (reference sequence). The ends lost 2 bases at V and 2 bases at J; junction bases unmatched: 6.

J is TRBJ2-7 and V is TRBV4-2; 9 nucleotides align to TRBD1. Germline assignment: CDR1 LGHNA and CDR2 YNFKEQ. The CDR3 contains 13 residues. V trimming: 5 bases; J trimming: 4 bases; junction bases outside the gene matches: 3. The CDR3: CASSGDRAYEQYF. CDR3 DNA: TGTGCCAGCAGCGGGGACAGGGCTTACGAGCAGTACTTC.

CDR3 sequence: CASRTSGEGTEAFF. CDR3 sequence (DNA): TGTGCCAGCAGGACAAGTGGGGAGGGGACTGAAGCTTTCTTT. The J gene is TRBJ1-1, the V gene TRBV6-1; perhaps TRBD1 as D (5 bases). The germline CDR1 and CDR2 sequences are MNHNS and SASEGT. This CDR3 has 14 amino acids. The V gene lost 6 bases and the J gene lost 5 bases, with 16 bases spanning the gap.

J is TRBJ1-4 and V is TRBV6-5; D is perhaps TRBD1 (5 bases). The CDR3 consists of 15 residues. The V end lost 0 bases, the J end lost 7 bases, and 12 bases lay between the germline ends. Germline-derived CDR1 and CDR2 are MNHEY and SVGAGI. The CDR3: CASSYSWGDSEKLFF. DNA for the CDR3: TGTGCCAGCAGTTACTCTTGGGGGGATTCTGAAAAACTGTTTTTT.

The V call is TRBV30, the J call TRBJ2-2; 11 positions agree with TRBD1. The CDR3 runs to 16 residues. CDR1 is GTSNPN, CDR2 SVGIG, per germline (reference sequence). With V trimmed by 4 bases and J by 7 bases, 11 bases remained unmatched. The CDR3 loop reads CAWTSKRDRGNGELFF. The CDR3 DNA reads TGTGCCTGGACTTCCAAACGGGACAGGGGGAACGGGGAGCTGTTTTTT.